This T cell receptor (beta chain) was captured in a study of shared clonotypes between healthy human individuals. Study information: With ages of 18 to 49, the donors were a couple of women and a few men. The study's findings and limits: Limited genetic and exposure-history diversity came from having few donors. Between several donors, naive CD4 clonotypes were shared at a level of approximately 5%.

Sequencing used immunoSEQ multiplex PCR; TCRdb keeps in-frame clones, though not all of them. The table has 2 million or so clones, about 95% seen once. The CDR3 is 13 amino acids. The ends lost 6 bases at V and 8 bases at J; junction bases unmatched: 6. The V gene's germline CDR1 is MDHEN and CDR2 SYDVKM. This clone was counted only a few times. Its antigen is unidentified. J is TRBJ1-2 and V is TRBV28; TRBD1 matches at 10 bases. The sample was naive CD4+ T cells sorted from blood. The subset denotes: CD45RA+ positively selected. This TCR came from a man between 18 and 29 years old in good health. CDR3: CASSLGTGAGYTF. CDR3 bases: TGTGCCAGCAGCCTCGGGACAGGGGCCGGCTACACCTTC.